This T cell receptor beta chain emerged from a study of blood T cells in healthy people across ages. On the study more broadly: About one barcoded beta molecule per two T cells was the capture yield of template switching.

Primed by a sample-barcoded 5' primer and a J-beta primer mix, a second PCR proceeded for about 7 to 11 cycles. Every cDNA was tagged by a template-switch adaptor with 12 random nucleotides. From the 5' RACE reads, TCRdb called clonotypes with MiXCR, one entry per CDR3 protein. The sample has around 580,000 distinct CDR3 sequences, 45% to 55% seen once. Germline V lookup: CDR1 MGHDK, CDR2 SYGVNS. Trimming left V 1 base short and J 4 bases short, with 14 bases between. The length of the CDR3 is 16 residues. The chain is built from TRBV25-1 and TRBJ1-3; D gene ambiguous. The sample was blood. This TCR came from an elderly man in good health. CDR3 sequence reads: CASSELGGKAGNTIYF. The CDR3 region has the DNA TGTGCCAGCAGTGAATTAGGAGGGAAGGCAGGAAACACCATATATTTT.